Each of the 27 T cell receptor beta chains below was sequenced from the same sample in a study of graft-versus-host responses after intestinal transplantation. Sequencing was performed with immunoSEQ multiplex PCR; in TCRdb, only in-frame clones are kept and a portion is missing. The data contain about 60,000 clones, roughly 90% of them seen just once; the ten biggest clones take up more than 1.5%. Tissue from the graft was processed to free its intraepithelial and lamina propria lymphocytes. The sequencing used ileum tissue, collected approximately 56 weeks after transplant. The receptors originated from a human patient who received an intestinal transplant, so some T cells may come from the graft donor.

The chain uses TRBV19 and TRBJ1-2; a weak D match, TRBD1 (5 bases). Between the trimmed V and J ends, which lost 1 base and 6 bases, there was a span of 15 bases. The CDR3 extends over 15 amino acids. The V gene's germline CDR1 is LNHDA and CDR2 SQIVND (reference sequence). CDR3 bases: TGTGCCAGTAGTATAGTAGGCAGGGATCACGATGGCTACACCTTC. This codes for CASSIVGRDHDGYTF.

This clone occurred a few times. The chain is built from TRBV6-6 and TRBJ2-5; D not resolved. Looked up from germline, CDR1 is MNHNY and CDR2 is SVGAGI (reference sequence). The CDR3 spans 14 residues. The germline V and J ends were trimmed by 6 bases and 4 bases, with 15 bases remaining between them. The CDR3 region has the DNA TGTGCCAGCAGCCCCAACCCAGGCGTAGAGACCCAGTACTTC. Protein sequence: CASSPNPGVETQYF.

V gene TRBV30 combines with J gene TRBJ2-2, with 11 bases fitting TRBD2. Germline values: CDR1 GTSNPN, CDR2 SVGIG (reference sequence). V was pared by 4 bases and J by 8 bases, with 15 bases of the junction left unmatched. The CDR3 totals 17 residues. CDR3 sequence: CAWNQGLAVPMAGELFF. In DNA form, the CDR3 reads TGTGCCTGGAATCAGGGACTAGCGGTGCCTATGGCGGGGGAGCTGTTTTTT. Based on the CDR3 plus reference TRBV30 and TRBJ2-2, the full variable domain is SQTIHQWPATLVQPVGSPLSLECTVEGTSNPNLYWYRQAAGRGLQLLFYSVGIGQISSEVPQNLSASRPQDRQFILSSKKLLLSDSGFYLCAWNQGLAVPMAGELFFGEGSRLTVL.

The gene calls are TRBV6-4 and TRBJ1-1; possible D gene TRBD1, 6 bases. Trimming removed 2 bases from V and 2 bases from J, with 18 bases in between. Germline V gene sequence: CDR1 MRHNA, CDR2 SNTAGT. CDR3 length: 17 residues. The CDR3 DNA sequence: TGTGCCAGCAGTGACCCGTCCTATACAGGGCCTAACACTGAAGCTTTCTTT. The encoded protein is CASSDPSYTGPNTEAFF.

This clone was seen a handful of times. The V call is TRBV9, the J call TRBJ2-1; possibly TRBD2 for D (7 bases). V was cut by 4 bases and J by 7 bases, with 21 bases left in between. This CDR3 is 16 amino acids long. CDR1 and CDR2 from the germline V gene are SGDLS and YYNGEE. Here the CDR3 reads CASSSRTGGAWNEQFF. DNA of the CDR3: TGTGCCAGCAGCAGTCGAACTGGGGGGGCCTGGAATGAGCAGTTCTTC.

The chain combines TRBV9 with TRBJ2-5; 7 positions agree with TRBD1. Judging by the DNA end, TRBJ2-7 fits better; the J call may be wrong. The V gene's germline CDR1 is SGDLS and CDR2 YYNGEE. The CDR3 has 12 amino acids. CDR3 bases: TGTGCCAGCAGCGGACAGGGTTACGAGCAGTACTTC. Amino acid sequence: CASSGQGYEQYF.

V gene TRBV7-5 combines with J gene TRBJ1-5; the table's D call, TRBD1, has no DNA check behind it. TRBV7-5 is listed as a pseudogene. The CDR3 runs 18 residues. CDR3 nucleotide sequence: TGTGCCAGAAGCTCTATAACAGGGGGAGGTGGTTGCAATCAGCCCCAGCATTTT. It yields the protein CARSSITGGGGCNQPQHF.

The J gene is TRBJ2-3, the V gene TRBV10-1, with no clear D. The germline gives CDR1 WNHNN, CDR2 SYGVQD (reference sequence). V gave up 0 bases and J gave up 0 bases, with 7 bases separating them. The CDR3 length is 15 residues. The CDR3 sequence is CASSESITSTDTQYF. The CDR3 DNA is TGCGCCAGCAGTGAGTCGATTACTAGCACAGATACGCAGTATTTT.

The chain has TRBV30 and TRBJ1-1; D not certain. The CDR3 runs 13 residues. Between the trimmed V and J ends, which lost 5 bases and 4 bases, there was a span of 14 bases. Germline CDR1 and CDR2: GTSNPN and SVGIG (reference sequence). In DNA form, the CDR3 reads TGTGCCTGGGGGGTTCACTTTGGCACTGAAGCTTTCTTT. Translation: CAWGVHFGTEAFF.

The V call is TRBV6-4, the J call TRBJ1-6; TRBD1 is a possible D gene (6 bases). Trimming took off 2 bases at V and 0 bases at J, with 23 bases between the two ends. The CDR3 has 21 amino acids. Germline V gene sequence: CDR1 MRHNA, CDR2 SNTAGT. DNA for the CDR3: TGTGCCAGCAGTGACCCGCCCGGGGGCGGGACCGTTAGCTCCTATAATTCACCCCTCCACTTT. It translates to CASSDPPGGGTVSSYNSPLHF.

The chain has TRBV4-1 and TRBJ2-2; tentatively, D is TRBD1 (6 bases). The germline V gene encodes CDR1 MGHRA and CDR2 YSYEKL. The V and J ends lost 1 base and 6 bases respectively, with 12 bases between them. The CDR3 totals 15 residues. CDR3 DNA: TGCGCCAGCAGCCAAGGTGGGGGCACGGCCGGGGAGCTGTTTTTT. Its protein is CASSQGGGTAGELFF.

This clone occurred once. This rearrangement joins TRBV6-5 to TRBJ2-3; D gene uncertain. The V gene lost 7 bases and the J gene lost 2 bases, with 10 bases spanning the gap. This CDR3 is built from 13 residues. Per the germline V gene, CDR1 is MNHEY and CDR2 is SVGAGI. The CDR3 loop reads CASKEGLTDTQYF. In DNA, the CDR3 is TGTGCCAGCAAGGAAGGTCTCACAGATACGCAGTATTTT.

V usage is TRBV7-9 and J usage is TRBJ2-3; D is possibly TRBD1 (6 bases). Germline CDR1 reads SEHNR; CDR2 reads FQNEAQ (reference sequence). CDR3 length: 19 amino acids. The ends were cut back, 5 bases at V and 3 bases at J, with 27 bases in the middle. Written as DNA, the CDR3 is TGTGCCAGCAGCCATCAACTTTGGGGAACAGGGTATGGGACAGATACGCAGTATTTT. Translating gives CASSHQLWGTGYGTDTQYF.

The J gene is TRBJ1-1, the V gene TRBV2; possible D gene TRBD1, 6 bases. Deletions cut 5 bases from V and 8 bases from J, with 15 bases between. The CDR3 contains 13 residues. CDR1 is SNHLY and CDR2 is FYNNEI in the germline V gene. The CDR3 coding sequence is TGTGCCAGCAGTCAGGGGTCGGGAGACGAAGCTTTCTTT. It yields the protein CASSQGSGDEAFF.

The chain joins TRBV21-1 to TRBJ1-2; no check of the table's D call, TRBD1, against the DNA was made. TRBV21-1 corresponds to a pseudogene. The CDR3 length is 14 residues. The CDR3 DNA follows: TGTGCCAGCAGCAAAGTACAGGGATGCTATGGCTACACCTTC. Amino acids: CASSKVQGCYGYTF.

The chain joins TRBV15 to TRBJ2-2; D might be TRBD1 (6 bases). The CDR3 covers 18 residues. Trimming cost V 1 base and J 0 bases, with 15 bases left between them. The germline CDR1 and CDR2 sequences are LNHNV and YYDKDF (reference sequence). The CDR3 protein is CATSRVHQTGSNTGELFF. The DNA of the CDR3 is TGTGCCACCAGCAGAGTACACCAGACAGGCTCGAACACCGGGGAGCTGTTTTTT.

The CDR3 protein is CASSSRGGGGDTQYF. For the CDR3, the DNA is TGTGCCAGCAGTTCAAGGGGCGGCGGAGGGGATACGCAGTATTTT. This rearrangement joins TRBV6-6 to TRBJ2-3; tentative D call: TRBD2 (6 bases). CDR3 length: 15 residues. Germline assignment: CDR1 MNHNY and CDR2 SVGAGI (reference sequence). Between the trimmed V and J ends, which lost 4 bases and 6 bases, there was a span of 17 bases.

The CDR3 DNA is TGCGCCAGCATCCCGGGACAGGGGTTAGCTAACTATGGCTACACCTTC. Translation: CASIPGQGLANYGYTF. The V and J genes are TRBV4-1 and TRBJ1-2, with 10 bases aligning to TRBD1. The CDR3 is 16 residues long. The germline V gene has CDR1 MGHRA and CDR2 YSYEKL. J lost 0 bases, V lost 7 bases, and 8 bases had no gene match.

The V gene is TRBV6-5, the J gene TRBJ2-7; the D is unclear. Trimming stripped 0 bases from V and 0 bases from J, with 6 bases between. This CDR3 comprises 14 residues. CDR1 and CDR2 (germline): MNHEY, SVGAGI. The DNA of the CDR3 is TGTGCCAGCAGTTACTCGGGGTTCTCCTACGAGCAGTACTTC. It translates to CASSYSGFSYEQYF.

The chain links TRBV6-5 to TRBJ2-3; D may be TRBD2 (6 bases). Trimming removed 5 bases from V and 3 bases from J, with 15 bases in between. Germline CDR1 and CDR2: MNHEY and SVGAGI. This CDR3 is 15 amino acids long. This CDR3 is CASSARRVRTDTQYF. In nucleotides, the CDR3 is TGTGCCAGCAGTGCAAGGAGGGTTCGAACAGATACGCAGTATTTT.

V gene TRBV28 combines with J gene TRBJ1-1, with 7 bases identical to TRBD1. This CDR3 has 13 residues. Per germline, CDR1 MDHEN and CDR2 SYDVKM. V trimming: 7 bases; J trimming: 5 bases; junction bases outside the gene matches: 7. DNA for the CDR3: TGTGCCAGCAACGGGCCAGGGGGAACTGAAGCTTTCTTT. It specifies CASNGPGGTEAFF.

The rearrangement links TRBV29-1 to TRBJ2-3, with a weak D call TRBD1 (6 bases). Germline V gives CDR1 SQVTM, CDR2 ANQGSEA. The CDR3 has 14 amino acids. The ends were cut back, 4 bases at V and 2 bases at J, with 13 bases in the middle. The CDR3 bases are TGCAGCGTTGGTGAGGCAGGGGACACAGATACGCAGTATTTT. Its translation: CSVGEAGDTDTQYF.

This clone occurred a few times. The gene calls are TRBV15 and TRBJ1-1, with TRBD1 as a possible D gene (6 bases). CDR3 length: 15 residues. The germline V gene encodes CDR1 LNHNV and CDR2 YYDKDF (reference sequence). Trimming pared 3 bases from V and 0 bases from J, leaving 11 bases between. The CDR3 coding sequence is TGTGCCACCAGCAGTGGGGGACACTTGAACACTGAAGCTTTCTTT. It is translated as CATSSGGHLNTEAFF.

This rearrangement joins TRBV11-2 to TRBJ1-5; D is uncertain. The CDR3 length is 12 residues. V was clipped by 1 base and J by 7 bases, with 5 bases between them. The germline CDR1 and CDR2 sequences are SGHAT and FQNNGV. CDR3 protein: CASSLGGQPQHF. The CDR3 region has the DNA TGTGCCAGCAGCTTAGGTGGACAGCCCCAGCATTTT.

The chain joins TRBV4-1 to TRBJ1-4, with a tentative D call TRBD1 (6 bases). The length of the CDR3 is 17 residues. Germline V gene lookup returns CDR1 MGHRA and CDR2 YSYEKL. The germline V and J ends were trimmed by 4 bases and 1 base, with 16 bases remaining between them. CDR3 bases: TGCGCCAGCAGCCCGGACAGATACGAAGGAACTAATGAAAAACTGTTTTTT. Encoded protein: CASSPDRYEGTNEKLFF.

Points on this clone: This sample also contains other DNA sequences that code for the same CDR3. The chain recombines TRBV29-1 with TRBJ1-1; maybe TRBD1 (6 bases). Per the germline V gene, CDR1 is SQVTM and CDR2 is ANQGSEA. This CDR3 spans 16 amino acids. V dropped 3 bases and J dropped 3 bases, with 20 bases sitting between them. The CDR3 DNA reads as TGCAGCGTTGATGGACGGGCGGGGGCGCGGGACACTGAAGCTTTCTTT. This encodes CSVDGRAGARDTEAFF.

CDR3 loop: CASSSGPSRRPFHIQYF. Written as DNA, the CDR3 is TGTGCCAGCAGCTCGGGTCCCTCGAGAAGGCCCTTTCACATTCAGTACTTC. The V gene is TRBV7-9, the J gene TRBJ2-4; D is unclear. Trimming pared 4 bases from V and 8 bases from J, leaving 24 bases between. Germline V CDR1 and CDR2: SEHNR, FQNEAQ (reference sequence). The CDR3 contains 17 residues.